These 24 T cell receptor beta chains came from one sample sequenced in a study of regulatory T cells in long-lasting Graves disease. Assembly of TCR beta libraries relied on iRepertoire HTBI primers together with Arm-PCR of CDR3 regions. TCRdb re-analysed the multiplex PCR reads in MiXCR, keeping a single row per CDR3 protein. The sample has approximately 400,000 distinct CDR3 sequences, roughly a quarter seen once. Time point in this sample: persistent/refractory GD, antithyroid drugs over 5 years with positive TRAb. Preparation of the TCR library used RNA extracted from PBMCs. Sequencing used peripheral blood mononuclear cells (PBMCs), obtained when the disease was refractory, from a patient treated with antithyroid drugs. These receptors originate from a female donor with Graves disease.

The chain has TRBV24-1 and TRBJ2-6; no reliable D call. Germline V gene lookup returns CDR1 KGHDR and CDR2 SFDVKD. This CDR3 has 18 amino acids. Trimming removed 5 bases from V and 0 bases from J, with 16 bases in between. The CDR3 reads CATSALGNPDSGANVLTF. CDR3 DNA sequence: TGTGCCACCAGTGCGCTGGGCAACCCGGACTCTGGGGCCAACGTCCTGACTTTC.

With respect to this clonotype: This could be a read error, since a much larger clone is one nucleotide away. This chain joins TRBV20-1 and TRBJ2-2; 7 nucleotides align to TRBD2. V gave up 3 bases and J gave up 8 bases; unmatched junction bases: 9. Looked up from germline, CDR1 is DFQATT and CDR2 is SNEGSKA (reference sequence). This CDR3 is 14 amino acids long. The CDR3 sequence is CSASGTTGEGELFF. DNA of the CDR3: TGCAGTGCTAGCGGGACTACGGGAGAAGGGGAGCTGTTTTTT.

This clonotype was found a few times. The V gene is TRBV15, the J gene TRBJ1-2; D is ambiguous. From germline, CDR1 is LNHNV and CDR2 YYDKDF (reference sequence). Trimming shortened V by 0 bases and J by 8 bases, and 13 bases separated the two germline ends. The CDR3 is 14 amino acids. CDR3 residues: CATSRDRVWEGYTF. As DNA, the CDR3 is TGTGCCACCAGCAGAGATAGGGTTTGGGAAGGCTACACCTTC.

This clonotype was counted ten times or more. This chain connects TRBV2 to TRBJ2-6; no clear D gene. Trimming pared 5 bases from V and 2 bases from J, leaving 7 bases between. The germline gives CDR1 SNHLY, CDR2 FYNNEI. This CDR3 region has 14 residues. In DNA, the CDR3 is TGTGCCAGCAGTTTGGCCACTGGGGCCAACGTCCTGACTTTC. Its translation: CASSLATGANVLTF.

This clonotype was counted once. The chain uses TRBV6-1 and TRBJ1-1; D is unresolved. Germline V gives CDR1 MNHNS, CDR2 SASEGT. The CDR3 totals 16 residues. The germline V and J ends were trimmed by 8 bases and 3 bases, with 22 bases remaining between them. The CDR3 DNA follows: TGTGCCAGCTTCGTACTTCGGTGGTACGGGGACACTGAAGCTTTCTTT. Translating it yields CASFVLRWYGDTEAFF.

The chain links TRBV28 to TRBJ2-2; D remains unclear. Germline V CDR1 and CDR2: MDHEN, SYDVKM. V was cut by 8 bases and J by 1 base, with 8 bases left in between. This CDR3 is built from 13 residues. The CDR3 region is CASGRENTGELFF. Written as DNA, the CDR3 is TGTGCCAGCGGGCGCGAGAACACCGGGGAGCTGTTTTTT.

This clonotype was found many times. The chain recombines TRBV7-2 with TRBJ2-7; TRBD2 matches 9 bases. Germline V gene sequence: CDR1 SGHTA, CDR2 FQGNSA. With 9 bases clipped from V and 0 bases from J, the junction kept 9 bases outside the gene matches. This CDR3 has 15 residues. The CDR3 is CASGAGGPISYEQYF. The DNA for the CDR3 is TGTGCCAGTGGGGCGGGAGGGCCCATCTCCTACGAGCAGTACTTC.

The rearrangement links TRBV12-3 or TRBV12-4 to TRBJ1-5; a possible D gene is TRBD1 (5 bases). The V end was cut by 2 bases, the J end by 9 bases, with 14 bases between. The CDR3 is made up of 14 amino acids. This CDR3 is CASSLQDNVRPQHF. CDR3 DNA sequence: TGTGCCAGCAGTTTACAGGACAACGTGAGGCCCCAGCATTTT.

The gene calls are TRBV7-9 and TRBJ2-5; 9 bases line up with TRBD1. The CDR3 spans 17 residues. The germline gives CDR1 SEHNR, CDR2 FQNEAQ (reference sequence). V gave up 2 bases and J gave up 4 bases; unmatched junction bases: 11. This chain's CDR3 is CASSLREYTGGGETQYF. CDR3 DNA sequence: TGTGCCAGCAGCTTAAGGGAGTACACAGGGGGCGGAGAGACCCAGTACTTC.

There are many counts of this clonotype. V and J are TRBV28 and TRBJ1-2, with 9 bases identical to TRBD1. The CDR3 runs to 16 residues. V gave up 7 bases and J gave up 1 base; unmatched junction bases: 10. The V gene's germline CDR1 is MDHEN and CDR2 SYDVKM. The CDR3 nucleotides read TGTGCCAGCACCAGAGACAGGGGGATAGTTAACTATGGCTACACCTTC. This gives the protein CASTRDRGIVNYGYTF.

As concerns this clonotype: Given a much more abundant clone one base away, this may be a read error. CDR3 nucleotides: TGTGCCAGCAGTGTCTCCAGGGCCTGTGGCTACACCTTC. Translating it yields CASSVSRACGYTF. V is TRBV2 and J is TRBJ1-2; possible D gene TRBD1, 5 bases. V was shortened by 4 bases and J by 7 bases, with 13 bases between the two germline ends. CDR1 and CDR2 (germline): SNHLY, FYNNEI. The CDR3 is made up of 13 amino acids. Combining the CDR3 with reference TRBV2 and TRBJ1-2 gives the whole variable domain EPEVTQTPSHQVTQMGQEVILRCVPISNHLYFYWYRQILGQKVEFLVSFYNNEISEKSEIFDDQFSVERPDGSNFTLKIRSTKLEDSAMYFCASSVSRACGYTFGSGTRLTVV.

The chain has TRBV5-1 and TRBJ2-7, with D perhaps matching TRBD2 (6 bases). V was trimmed by 3 bases and J by 2 bases, leaving 15 bases between them. Germline V lookup: CDR1 SGHRS, CDR2 YFSETQ. The CDR3 is 15 residues long. This CDR3 is CASSSTSSGTYEQYF. DNA for the CDR3: TGCGCCAGCAGCTCCACTAGCTCCGGGACCTACGAGCAGTACTTC.

This clonotype was counted many times. The V call is TRBV2, the J call TRBJ2-6; no clear D. In germline, CDR1 is SNHLY, CDR2 FYNNEI. The V end lost 5 bases, the J end lost 0 bases, and 5 bases lay between the germline ends. CDR3 size: 14 residues. This chain's CDR3 is CASSPNSGANVLTF. CDR3 DNA sequence: TGTGCCAGCAGTCCAAACTCTGGGGCCAACGTCCTGACTTTC.

The chain links TRBV29-1 to TRBJ2-1; D is perhaps TRBD2 (5 bases). Trimming removed 7 bases at V and 8 bases at J, with 12 bases between. The CDR3 loop spans 11 amino acids. CDR1 is SQVTM, CDR2 ANQGSEA, per germline. CDR3 nucleotide sequence: TGCAGCGGCGCCGTCGGGGATGAGCAGTTCTTC. Its translation is CSGAVGDEQFF.

This clonotype was counted ten times or more. This rearrangement joins TRBV28 to TRBJ1-6; a weak D match, TRBD1 (5 bases). The CDR3 runs 14 residues. Germline V gene lookup returns CDR1 MDHEN and CDR2 SYDVKM. V was cut by 7 bases and J by 10 bases, with 17 bases left in between. The CDR3 reads CASILGRAGSPLHF. The CDR3 DNA reads as TGTGCCAGCATCCTCGGCAGGGCAGGCTCACCCCTCCACTTT. Full variable domain (outside the CDR3, taken from reference TRBV28 and TRBJ1-6): DVKVTQSSRYLVKRTGEKVFLECVQDMDHENMFWYRQDPGLGLRLIYFSYDVKMKEKGDIPEGYSVSREKKERFSLILESASTNQTSMYLCASILGRAGSPLHFGNGTRLTVT.

The table lists this clonotype with a few counts. The V and J genes are TRBV12-3 or TRBV12-4 and TRBJ1-5; D is ambiguous. The V gene lost 5 bases and the J gene lost 2 bases, with 13 bases spanning the gap. CDR3 size: 15 residues. CDR3 sequence (DNA): TGTGCCAGCAGTGCCGCAGCCACCCGCAATCAGCCCCAGCATTTT. Protein: CASSAAATRNQPQHF.

The chain employs TRBV20-1 and TRBJ2-3; 9 bases are a match to TRBD2. This CDR3 region has 14 residues. Germline V gene data show CDR1 as DFQATT and CDR2 as SNEGSKA (reference sequence). V gave up 3 bases and J gave up 1 base; unmatched junction bases: 2. Here the CDR3 reads CSASSGRGTDTQYF. DNA of the CDR3: TGCAGTGCTAGTAGCGGGAGAGGCACAGATACGCAGTATTTT.

This clonotype appeared a few times. CDR3 residues: CSVDGQYF. The DNA for the CDR3 is TGCAGCGTTGATGGCCAGTACTTC. The rearrangement uses TRBV29-1 and TRBJ2-7; D remains ambiguous. In germline, CDR1 is SQVTM, CDR2 ANQGSEA. Trimming took off 3 bases at V and 10 bases at J, with 4 bases between the two ends. The CDR3 loop spans 8 amino acids.

This clonotype occurred a few times. The chain carries TRBV2 and TRBJ2-1; TRBD2 agrees at 8 bases. The germline V gene encodes CDR1 SNHLY and CDR2 FYNNEI. The CDR3 is 12 residues long. V shed 10 bases, J shed 6 bases, and the junction held 5 bases outside the gene matches. CDR3 amino acids: CATRGGRNEQFF. In DNA form, the CDR3 reads TGTGCCACCCGGGGGGGGCGCAATGAGCAGTTCTTC.

This chain joins TRBV13 and TRBJ1-6; D is perhaps TRBD1 (5 bases). Trimming removed 4 bases from V and 1 base from J, with 11 bases in between. The CDR3 has 16 residues. Looked up from germline, CDR1 is PRHDT and CDR2 is FYEKMQ (reference sequence). The CDR3 region has the DNA TGTGCCAGCAGCTCCGGAGGGGAGTCCTATAATTCACCCCTCCACTTT. The encoded protein is CASSSGGESYNSPLHF. Complete variable domain (other parts from reference TRBV13 and TRBJ1-6): AAGVIQSPRHLIKEKRETATLKCYPIPRHDTVYWYQQGPGQDPQFLISFYEKMQSDKGSIPDRFSAQQFSDYHSELNMSSLELGDSALYFCASSSGGESYNSPLHFGNGTRLTVT.

This clonotype was counted many times. The chain couples TRBV7-8 to TRBJ1-1; tentatively, D is TRBD1 (5 bases). This CDR3 comprises 15 residues. V lost 5 bases and J 4 bases, leaving 17 bases between the germline ends. Germline values: CDR1 SGHVS, CDR2 FQNEAQ. The CDR3 DNA sequence: TGTGCCAGCAGCGCTGGGGGAGTCATAGGCACTGAAGCTTTCTTT. This gives the protein CASSAGGVIGTEAFF.

A note on this clonotype: This likely reflects a read error, since a far larger clone is one base away. The DNA of the CDR3 is TGTGTCAGCAGTAATGAGTCAGGGGCGCGCCTCTACACCTTC. Protein: CVSSNESGARLYTF. The chain has TRBV2 and TRBJ2-4; possible D gene TRBD1, 6 bases. The end of the DNA fits TRBJ1-2 better, so the J call may be wrong. From germline, CDR1 is SNHLY and CDR2 FYNNEI. The CDR3 spans 14 residues.

For this clonotype: A much larger clonotype is one base distant, so this may be a read error. This rearrangement joins TRBV24-1 to TRBJ1-2; 7 nucleotides match TRBD1. The CDR3 contains 15 residues. In germline, CDR1 is KGHDR, CDR2 SFDVKD. CDR3 sequence reads: CATSETGTDKYVYTF. The CDR3 DNA reads TGTGCCACCAGTGAGACCGGGACAGACAAGTATGTCTACACCTTC.

This clonotype occurred many times. The chain employs TRBV6-9 and TRBJ1-1; the D is unclear. CDR1 and CDR2 (germline): MNHGY, SVAAGI. This CDR3 is built from 14 residues. V was clipped by 2 bases and J by 0 bases, with 7 bases between them. This chain's CDR3 is CASSYGQMNTEAFF. The CDR3 DNA reads as TGTGCCAGCAGTTATGGTCAAATGAACACTGAAGCTTTCTTT.